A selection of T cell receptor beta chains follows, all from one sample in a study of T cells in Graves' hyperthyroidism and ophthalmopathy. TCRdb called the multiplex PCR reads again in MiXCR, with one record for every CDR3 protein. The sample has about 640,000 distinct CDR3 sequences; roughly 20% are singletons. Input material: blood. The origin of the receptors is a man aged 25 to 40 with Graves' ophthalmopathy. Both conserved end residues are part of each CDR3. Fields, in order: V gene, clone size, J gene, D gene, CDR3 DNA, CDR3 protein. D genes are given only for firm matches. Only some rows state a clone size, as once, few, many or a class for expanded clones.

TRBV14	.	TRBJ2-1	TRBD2	TGTGCCAGCAGCCAGACTAGCGGTCACAGCCATGAGCAGTTCTTC	CASSQTSGHSHEQFF
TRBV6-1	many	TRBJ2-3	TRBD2	TGTGCCAGCAGTTTCACTAGCGGGAGTGGTACAGATACGCAGTATTTT	CASSFTSGSGTDTQYF
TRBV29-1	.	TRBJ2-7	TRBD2	TGCAGCGCCGGGGGGGGAGCGACCTACGAGCAGTACTTC	CSAGGGATYEQYF
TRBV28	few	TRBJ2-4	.	TGTGCCAGCAGGGAGGTCTCAAAAAACATTCAGTACTTC	CASREVSKNIQYF
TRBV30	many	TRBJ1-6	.	TGTGCCTGGAGTGAAGAGGGACGATCACCCCTCCACTTT	CAWSEEGRSPLHF
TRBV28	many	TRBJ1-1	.	TGTGCCAGCACCCAGGGTTCAGGGCCCACTGAAGCTTTCTTT	CASTQGSGPTEAFF
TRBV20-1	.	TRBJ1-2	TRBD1	TGCAGTGCGGTGACCGGGACAGTTGACGGCTACACCTTC	CSAVTGTVDGYTF
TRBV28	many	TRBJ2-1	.	TGTGCCAGCAGAAACCCCGCCGGGTACAATGAGCAGTTCTTC	CASRNPAGYNEQFF
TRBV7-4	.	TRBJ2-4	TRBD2	TGTGCCAGCAGACCGACACCTAGAGGGGATGGGGCTAGCGGTCTAGCCAAAAACATTCAGTACTTC	CASRPTPRGDGASGLAKNIQYF
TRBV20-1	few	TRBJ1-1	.	TGCAGTGCTAGATTGGCTAGGGGTGGCACTGAAGCTTTCTTT	CSARLARGGTEAFF
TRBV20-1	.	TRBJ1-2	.	TGCAGTGCTAGAGATGGGCCCATGGCCTACACCTTC	CSARDGPMAYTF
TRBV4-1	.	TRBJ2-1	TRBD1	TGCGCCAGCAGCCAAGATGGACAGGGTTACAATGAGCAGTTCTTC	CASSQDGQGYNEQFF
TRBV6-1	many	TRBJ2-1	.	TGTGCCAGCAGTTACGGGCTAGCGAGCTCCTACAATGAGCAGTTCTTC	CASSYGLASSYNEQFF
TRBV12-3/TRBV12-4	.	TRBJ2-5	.	TGTGCCAGCAGCAGAACTCGGGGCAGATTGTACTTC	CASSRTRGRLYF
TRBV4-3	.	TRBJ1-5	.	TGCGCCAGCAGCCAAGAACGTTCCAATCAGCCCCAGCATTTT	CASSQERSNQPQHF
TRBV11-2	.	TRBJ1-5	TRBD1	TGTGCCAGCAGCAGGACAGGGGATCAGCCCCAGCATTTT	CASSRTGDQPQHF
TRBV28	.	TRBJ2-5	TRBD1	TGTGCCAGCAGTTTTACAACAGGGGGCGCTGGGACCCAGTACTTC	CASSFTTGGAGTQYF
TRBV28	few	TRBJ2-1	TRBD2	TGTGCCAGCAGTTTACCTCCCCGGGGTAGCGGGTGGAATGAGCAGTTCTTC	CASSLPPRGSGWNEQFF
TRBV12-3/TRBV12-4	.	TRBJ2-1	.	TGTGCCAGCCTCGGGGACGTTGATCCCTACAATGAGCAGTTCTTC	CASLGDVDPYNEQFF
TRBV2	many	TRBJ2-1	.	TGTGCCAGCAGTGAAGTCGGGAGCTCCTACAATGAGCAGTTCTTC	CASSEVGSSYNEQFF
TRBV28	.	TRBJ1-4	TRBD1	TGTGCCAGCAGTTCCGTGGACAGGGGGGGTACTAATGAAAAACTGTTTTTT	CASSSVDRGGTNEKLFF
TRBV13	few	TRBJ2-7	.	TGTGCCAGCAGCTTAGGGGGACCACGGGAGCAGTACTTC	CASSLGGPREQYF
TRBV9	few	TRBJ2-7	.	TGTGCCAGCAGCGGGGGGTGGGGGAACGAGCAGTACTTC	CASSGGWGNEQYF
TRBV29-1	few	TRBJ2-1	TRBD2	TGCAGCGTTGAAGATCCTAAACTAGCGGACTACAATGAGCAGTTCTTC	CSVEDPKLADYNEQFF
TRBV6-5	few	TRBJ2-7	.	TGTGCCAGCAGTTACACGGGCCTGACCTACGAGCAGTACTTC	CASSYTGLTYEQYF
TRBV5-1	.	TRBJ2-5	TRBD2	TGCGCCAGCACCTATAGCGGGAGTGCCCAAGAGACCCAGTACTTC	CASTYSGSAQETQYF
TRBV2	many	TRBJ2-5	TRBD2	TGTGCCAGCAGTTCGGGACTAGCGGAGACCCAGTACTTC	CASSSGLAETQYF
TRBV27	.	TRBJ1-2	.	TGTGCCAGCCGAGGGACACCGGTGGGCTACACCTTC	CASRGTPVGYTF
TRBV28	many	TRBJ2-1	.	TGTGCCAGCTCATCCTCGGGGTTTGAGCAGTTCTTC	CASSSSGFEQFF
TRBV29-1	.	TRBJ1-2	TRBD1	TGCAGCGTCCGACAGGGACGCTATGGCTACACCTTC	CSVRQGRYGYTF
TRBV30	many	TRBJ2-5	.	TGTGCCTGGAGTGTTGGTGGGACCCAGTACTTC	CAWSVGGTQYF
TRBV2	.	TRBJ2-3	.	TGTGCCAGCAGAGCATGGGACCTCACAGATACGCAGTATTTT	CASRAWDLTDTQYF
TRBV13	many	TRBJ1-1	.	TGTGCCAGCAGCCCTGACAGAGGGACTGAAGCTTTCTTT	CASSPDRGTEAFF
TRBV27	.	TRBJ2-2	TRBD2	TGTGCCTGCAGTTTAGGGGGACTAGCGGTCACCGGGGAGCTGTTTTTT	CACSLGGLAVTGELFF
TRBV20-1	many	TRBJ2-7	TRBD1	TGCAGTGCTAGACAACAGGGGTCCCACGAGCAGTACTTC	CSARQQGSHEQYF
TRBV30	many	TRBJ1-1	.	TGTGCCTGGACCTACAGTACAGGGGAAGCTTTCTTT	CAWTYSTGEAFF
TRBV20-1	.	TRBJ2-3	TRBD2	TGCAGTGCTAGAGATCTGGTAGCGGGAGCAGATACGCAGTATTTT	CSARDLVAGADTQYF
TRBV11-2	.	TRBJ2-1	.	TGTGCCAGCAGCCCCCAATTCGGGATTTACAATGAGCAGTTCTTC	CASSPQFGIYNEQFF
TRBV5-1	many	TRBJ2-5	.	TGCGCCAGCAGCCATCAGACACCTACAAAAGAGACCCAGTACTTC	CASSHQTPTKETQYF
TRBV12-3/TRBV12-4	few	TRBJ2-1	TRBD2	TGTGCCAGCAGTTTCGTCCCCGGGAAGCGGGAGGGTGACTACAATGAGCAGTTCTTC	CASSFVPGKREGDYNEQFF
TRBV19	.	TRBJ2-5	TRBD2	TGTGCCAGTAGTACGGGACTAGCGGGCTTGGGGACCCAGTACTTC	CASSTGLAGLGTQYF
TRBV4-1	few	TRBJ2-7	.	TGCGCCAGCAGCCAAGCTAACAGCTACGAGCAGTACTTC	CASSQANSYEQYF
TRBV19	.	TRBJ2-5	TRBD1	TGTGCCAGAAACAGGGGTAGGGAGACCCAGTACTTC	CARNRGRETQYF